The rows below give T cell receptor beta chains drawn from one sample of a study of identical twins. Using its own MiXCR run on the 5' RACE reads, TCRdb lists one record per CDR3 protein. The sample consists of 350,000 or so distinct CDR3 sequences, 8.5% to 10% of them appearing once. The sequencing input was naive T cells sorted from blood. The receptor source for this set is a woman in her fifties or sixties in good health. The CDR3 runs from the conserved cysteine through the conserved F or W. A D gene is named only where the DNA matches it firmly. Size tells how often a clone was seen (once, few, many) or the class of an expanded clone, and some rows leave it out.

clone size: NA; V gene: TRBV14; D gene: TRBD2; J gene: TRBJ2-1; CDR3 protein: CASSPHLFERERPYNEQFF; CDR3 DNA: TGTGCCAGCAGCCCGCATCTGTTTGAGCGGGAGAGACCCTACAATGAGCAGTTCTTC
clone size: many; V gene: TRBV24-1; D gene: NA; J gene: TRBJ1-1; CDR3 protein: CATSVDTEAFF; CDR3 DNA: TGTGCCACCAGTGTCGATACTGAAGCTTTCTTT
clone size: NA; V gene: TRBV5-8; D gene: NA; J gene: TRBJ1-1; CDR3 protein: CASPGELEAFF; CDR3 DNA: TGTGCCAGCCCCGGCGAACTTGAAGCTTTCTTT
clone size: few; V gene: TRBV13; D gene: NA; J gene: TRBJ1-6; CDR3 protein: CASSSKGGPIIRVHF; CDR3 DNA: TGTGCCAGCAGCTCCAAGGGGGGTCCCATAATTCGGGTCCACTTT
clone size: many; V gene: TRBV20-1; D gene: NA; J gene: TRBJ2-3; CDR3 protein: CSAKRSGSTDTQYF; CDR3 DNA: TGCAGTGCCAAGAGAAGCGGGAGCACAGATACGCAGTATTTT
clone size: NA; V gene: TRBV9; D gene: TRBD1; J gene: TRBJ2-5; CDR3 protein: CASSPRDRQETQYF; CDR3 DNA: TGTGCCAGCAGCCCCAGGGACAGGCAAGAGACCCAGTACTTC
clone size: NA; V gene: TRBV19; D gene: NA; J gene: TRBJ2-7; CDR3 protein: CASSIVGAHEQYF; CDR3 DNA: TGTGCCAGTAGTATAGTTGGGGCCCACGAGCAGTACTTC
clone size: few; V gene: TRBV2; D gene: NA; J gene: TRBJ2-2; CDR3 protein: CAIDWTNTGELFF; CDR3 DNA: TGTGCCATCGACTGGACGAACACCGGGGAGCTGTTTTTT
clone size: NA; V gene: TRBV5-1; D gene: TRBD2; J gene: TRBJ2-1; CDR3 protein: CASSFLAGLDNEQFF; CDR3 DNA: TGCGCCAGCAGCTTCCTAGCGGGACTAGACAATGAGCAGTTCTTC
clone size: many; V gene: TRBV10-3; D gene: NA; J gene: TRBJ2-3; CDR3 protein: CAISVGSSTDTQYF; CDR3 DNA: TGTGCCATCAGTGTAGGCTCTAGCACAGATACGCAGTATTTT
clone size: NA; V gene: TRBV12-3/TRBV12-4; D gene: NA; J gene: TRBJ2-4; CDR3 protein: CASSQDSAKNIQYF; CDR3 DNA: TGTGCCAGCAGTCAGGATTCAGCCAAAAACATTCAGTACTTC
clone size: few; V gene: TRBV12-3/TRBV12-4; D gene: NA; J gene: TRBJ2-7; CDR3 protein: CASSPRFPNSYEQYF; CDR3 DNA: TGTGCCAGCTCACCGAGGTTTCCCAACTCCTACGAGCAGTACTTC
clone size: many; V gene: TRBV3-1; D gene: NA; J gene: TRBJ2-1; CDR3 protein: CASTPGSSYNEQFF; CDR3 DNA: TGTGCCAGCACTCCAGGGAGCTCCTACAATGAGCAGTTCTTC
clone size: many; V gene: TRBV7-3; D gene: TRBD2; J gene: TRBJ2-3; CDR3 protein: CASSLGSGKGTDTQYF; CDR3 DNA: TGTGCCAGCAGCTTAGGTAGCGGGAAGGGCACAGATACGCAGTATTTT
clone size: NA; V gene: TRBV7-9; D gene: TRBD1; J gene: TRBJ2-1; CDR3 protein: CASSPRTGHEQFF; CDR3 DNA: TGTGCCAGCAGCCCCAGGACAGGGCATGAGCAGTTCTTC
clone size: few; V gene: TRBV20-1; D gene: TRBD1; J gene: TRBJ1-1; CDR3 protein: CSAYNRGADTEAFF; CDR3 DNA: TGCAGTGCCTACAACAGGGGAGCGGACACTGAAGCTTTCTTT
clone size: few; V gene: TRBV24-1; D gene: NA; J gene: TRBJ2-7; CDR3 protein: CATSDLIGEQYF; CDR3 DNA: TGTGCCACCAGTGATTTAATCGGGGAGCAGTACTTC
clone size: NA; V gene: TRBV28; D gene: TRBD1; J gene: TRBJ2-5; CDR3 protein: CASRGQGPVETQYF; CDR3 DNA: TGTGCCAGCAGGGGACAGGGACCGGTAGAGACCCAGTACTTC
clone size: many; V gene: TRBV12-3/TRBV12-4; D gene: NA; J gene: TRBJ2-4; CDR3 protein: CASSLYQQLAKNIQYF; CDR3 DNA: TGTGCCAGCAGTTTATATCAACAGCTAGCCAAAAACATTCAGTACTTC
clone size: NA; V gene: TRBV2; D gene: TRBD2; J gene: TRBJ2-5; CDR3 protein: CASSAASGPPLGTQYF; CDR3 DNA: TGTGCCAGCAGTGCCGCTAGCGGGCCTCCGCTAGGGACCCAGTACTTC
clone size: NA; V gene: TRBV5-1; D gene: TRBD2; J gene: TRBJ2-5; CDR3 protein: CASSAGLAGLYQETQYF; CDR3 DNA: TGCGCCAGCAGCGCGGGACTAGCGGGACTGTACCAAGAGACCCAGTACTTC
clone size: few; V gene: TRBV4-1; D gene: NA; J gene: TRBJ2-7; CDR3 protein: CASSQGTGGGEQYF; CDR3 DNA: TGCGCCAGCAGCCAGGGAACCGGAGGGGGCGAGCAGTACTTC
clone size: few; V gene: TRBV20-1; D gene: TRBD1; J gene: TRBJ1-5; CDR3 protein: CSARNDRGRGQPQHF; CDR3 DNA: TGCAGTGCTAGAAACGACAGGGGCCGAGGTCAGCCCCAGCATTTT
clone size: few; V gene: TRBV5-6; D gene: TRBD2; J gene: TRBJ2-1; CDR3 protein: CASSKPGLASYNEQFF; CDR3 DNA: TGTGCCAGCAGCAAACCGGGACTAGCGAGTTACAATGAGCAGTTCTTC
clone size: few; V gene: TRBV12-3/TRBV12-4; D gene: TRBD1; J gene: TRBJ2-7; CDR3 protein: CASSTRTGERYEQYF; CDR3 DNA: TGTGCCAGCAGTACGAGGACAGGGGAGAGGTACGAGCAGTACTTC
clone size: NA; V gene: TRBV19; D gene: TRBD2; J gene: TRBJ2-1; CDR3 protein: CASSIVTSGSDEQFF; CDR3 DNA: TGTGCCAGTAGTATAGTGACTAGCGGGAGCGATGAGCAGTTCTTC
clone size: few; V gene: TRBV7-9; D gene: NA; J gene: TRBJ2-2; CDR3 protein: CASSTTRGPGELFF; CDR3 DNA: TGTGCCAGCAGCACCACACGGGGGCCCGGGGAGCTGTTTTTT
clone size: NA; V gene: TRBV5-1; D gene: NA; J gene: TRBJ1-1; CDR3 protein: CASSLGGIGAFF; CDR3 DNA: TGCGCCAGCAGCTTGGGGGGAATTGGAGCTTTCTTT
clone size: NA; V gene: TRBV29-1; D gene: TRBD1; J gene: TRBJ2-5; CDR3 protein: CSVPPRTGSQETQYF; CDR3 DNA: TGCAGCGTCCCCCCCCGGACAGGGTCCCAAGAGACCCAGTACTTC